This TCR beta chain is from a study of blood T cell repertoires in COVID-19. CDR3 length equals 16 residues. Deletions cut 4 bases from V and 0 bases from J, with 13 bases between. From germline, CDR1 is MNHNS and CDR2 SASEGT. This clone was picked up a small number of times. Some clones are missing from TCRdb's copy, which holds only in-frame ones; the method was immunoSEQ multiplex PCR. Altogether around 100,000 clones are present, 85% to 95% being singletons, with the ten largest covering roughly 2.3%. V gene TRBV6-1 combines with J gene TRBJ1-3, with D unclear. This TCR derives from a human donor with active COVID-19. The donor label of this sample is uncertain. The specimen was peripheral blood. The CDR3 region has the DNA TGTGCCAGCAGTGTCCTATCGGGGAACTCTGGAAACACCATATATTTT. This sequence encodes CASSVLSGNSGNTIYF.